The next 5 T cell receptor beta chains were all read from a single sample in a study of prognosis after radiotherapy for stage I lung cancer. From genomic DNA, two-round multiplex PCR was used to amplify TCR beta CDR3. First-round PCR amplification was performed with primers specific to each TRBV and TRBJ gene. TCRdb ran MiXCR on the multiplex PCR reads and lists one entry per CDR3 protein. The sample records about 24,000 distinct CDR3 sequences, roughly 40% being singletons. This material consisted of PBMCs, taken before or after stereotactic body radiation therapy (not recorded which). The origin of the receptors is a donor aged 50 or older with non-small cell lung cancer.

This clonotype was found many times. This rearrangement joins TRBV3-1 to TRBJ2-7, with 10 bases fitting TRBD2. Unmatched junction bases numbered 3, after V lost 1 base and J lost 3 bases. Germline V gives CDR1 LGHDT, CDR2 YNNKEL (reference sequence). The CDR3 length is 15 residues. CDR3 sequence (DNA): TGTGCCAGCAGCCAAGGGACTAGCGGAGTCTACGAGCAGTACTTC. The encoded protein is CASSQGTSGVYEQYF.

The rearrangement links TRBV6-1 to TRBJ1-1; perhaps TRBD1 as D (5 bases). Trimming stripped 4 bases from V and 3 bases from J, with 9 bases between. The CDR3 spans 13 residues. Germline values: CDR1 MNHNS, CDR2 SASEGT. The CDR3 protein is CASSARVYTEAFF. The CDR3 nucleotides are TGTGCCAGCAGTGCCAGGGTTTACACTGAAGCTTTCTTT.

This sequence joins TRBV6-2 or TRBV6-3 and TRBJ1-2; D is ambiguous. Germline values: CDR1 MNHEY, CDR2 SVGEGT. V lost 6 bases to trimming and J lost 6 bases, with 17 bases between them. This CDR3 is 14 amino acids long. The CDR3 region has the DNA TGTGCCAGCAGCAAAGCCTCGGTGGCGAATGGCTACACCTTC. Its translation: CASSKASVANGYTF.

The chain is built from TRBV6-1 and TRBJ2-1, with 10 bases that match TRBD2. The CDR3 spans 15 residues. J lost 8 bases, V lost 6 bases, and 10 bases had no gene match. Germline lookup yields CDR1 MNHNS and CDR2 SASEGT. CDR3 coding DNA: TGTGCCAGCAGAAAAGCGGGGGGGCCATTTTATGAGCAGTTCTTC. As protein: CASRKAGGPFYEQFF.

Only one count was recorded for this clonotype. One end of the junction is discordant with germline, which a read error may explain. This chain connects TRBV12-3 or TRBV12-4 to TRBJ2-2; D call uncertain. This CDR3 contains 14 residues. CDR3 in DNA: TGTGCCAGCACCCATGGTGGCGTGTCCGGTGAGCTGTTTTTT. This translates into CASTHGGVSGELFF.